This T cell receptor beta chain stems from a study of neurological immune-mediated disorders (dated by TCRdb to about 2019). With regard to the full study: The study compared peripheral blood TCR-beta repertoires of HTLV-I-associated myelopathy (HAM/TSP) patients, multiple sclerosis patients and healthy controls using UMI-based sequencing. Alongside PBMC samples, the set of 106 TCR-beta libraries contained longitudinal samples, technical triplicates, and paired CD4+ and CD8+ T-cell subsets that had been sorted. Longitudinal HAM/TSP donors and healthy donors each had 3 time-points at intervals of about 3-45 months. The cohort included 60 to 70 subjects: approximately 15 with HAM/TSP, some 34 with multiple sclerosis, and around 20 healthy controls.

The time point label for this specimen denotes: longitudinal time-point 2. Libraries from unsorted PBMCs were made from 2 million PBMCs kept in RNAlater at -80 degrees C until RNA extraction. Peripheral blood was subjected to Ficoll-Hypaque density gradient centrifugation to isolate PBMCs, which were then cryopreserved in liquid nitrogen. This clonotype was counted many times. Its binding antigen is unknown. No clone much larger than this one lies a single base away; base qualities are absent. cDNA was synthesized by template-switch 5'RACE using a primer with a 10-nucleotide random unique molecular identifier that tagged each TCR transcript. Every sequencing run covered 15-18 subjects and yielded more than 170 million TCR-beta sequences. The RNeasy kit was used to extract total RNA. Using the KAPA Real-time Library Amplification kit, TCR-beta VDJ regions were amplified with primers for the TCR constant region and the 5'RACE anchor. A first PCR added sample indexes and Illumina adaptors, after which a second PCR increased the library yield. After Ampure bead purification, the TCR product of roughly 650 bp was size-selected on a 2% E-gel SizeSelection system. Before pooling, libraries had their quality checked on a Bioanalyzer, their concentration measured with Qubit, and their quantity determined with the Kapa Library Quantification kit. Paired-end 2 x 150 bp sequencing of the libraries was performed on an Illumina HiSeq 2500. To increase sequence diversity, about 23-32% phiX was spiked into each library pool. Per the source publication's procedure: Quality-filtered reads were processed with the UMI-based MiGEC pipeline, which removed over 80% of raw TCR sequences during error correction. VDJ genes were aligned to IMGT germline references, and each clonotype was defined by a unique CDR3 amino acid sequence together with V-J genes. VDJtools evaluated clonal expansion, Shannon diversity and CDR3 relatedness (CalcPairwiseDistances, ClusterSamples); CLCbio workbench built phylogenetic trees. A clone was classed as expanded if it had 8 or more unique UMIs, a cutoff based on coefficient-of-variation modelling across technical triplicates. TCRdb trimmed public reads at Q25 via fastp, called clones via MiXCR and kept in-frame beta chains. Here each entry gathers all rows of one CDR3 protein and keeps the most common genes and DNA. TCRdb's processing, not the authors' own work, is the source of the V and J calls. This sample has some 45,000 distinct CDR3 sequences in its table, and 13% of those were observed once. The ten largest clones add up to under 5% of the sample.

Broad study findings and their caveats: Across subjects, expanded clones never shared an identical CDR3 amino acid sequence, which suggests that the TCR-beta repertoires in every group were private. TCR clonal expansion was greatest in HAM/TSP patients and smallest in MS patients, who ranked below even healthy controls.

The CDR3 covers 15 residues, taking in both the cysteine and the phenylalanine. The retained sequence is limited to the CDR3, 45 bases, with the frame set at the first base. V loses 0 bases at its end and J loses 6 bases; junction bases beyond the gene matches: 4. The germline V gene encodes CDR1 DFQATT and CDR2 SNEGSKA (reference sequence). The sequence is built from TRBV20-1 and TRBJ2-5; 13 of the junction bases match TRBD2. The TCR comes from a male donor with HTLV-1-associated myelopathy (HAM/TSP). The sequenced material came from PBMCs. The CDR3: CSARDETSGGKTQYF. The nucleotide sequence reads as follows: TGCAGTGCTAGAGATGAGACTAGCGGGGGGAAGACCCAGTACTTC.